The clone carrying this T cell receptor (beta chain) was seen many times. The antigen is undetermined. In TCRdb, the reads were re-called with MiXCR into one record per CDR3 protein. The sample holds about 250,000 distinct CDR3 sequences, over 9% seen once. The CDR3 totals 15 residues. Losses at the gene ends were 5 bases for V and 3 bases for J; bases not matched to a gene: 7. Germline V CDR1 and CDR2: SGHTA, FQGNSA. The entry originates in a study of T cell repertoires in cytomegalovirus infection. Across the whole study: Indicated by public TCR beta signatures were CMV infection and matching HLA type. General study findings and limits: Dominating the ex vivo response were HLA-C-restricted CMV-specific TCR beta clonotypes.

The receptor comes from a human donor in good health (CMV status not recorded). Some clones in this sample may be carry-over from other donors' samples. This chain links TRBV7-2 with TRBJ2-3, with 8 bases fitting TRBD2. Sequenced: PBMCs. For the CDR3, the DNA is TGTGCCAGCAGCCTCCGGGGGGGGGAAACAGATACGCAGTATTTT. Amino acids: CASSLRGGETDTQYF.